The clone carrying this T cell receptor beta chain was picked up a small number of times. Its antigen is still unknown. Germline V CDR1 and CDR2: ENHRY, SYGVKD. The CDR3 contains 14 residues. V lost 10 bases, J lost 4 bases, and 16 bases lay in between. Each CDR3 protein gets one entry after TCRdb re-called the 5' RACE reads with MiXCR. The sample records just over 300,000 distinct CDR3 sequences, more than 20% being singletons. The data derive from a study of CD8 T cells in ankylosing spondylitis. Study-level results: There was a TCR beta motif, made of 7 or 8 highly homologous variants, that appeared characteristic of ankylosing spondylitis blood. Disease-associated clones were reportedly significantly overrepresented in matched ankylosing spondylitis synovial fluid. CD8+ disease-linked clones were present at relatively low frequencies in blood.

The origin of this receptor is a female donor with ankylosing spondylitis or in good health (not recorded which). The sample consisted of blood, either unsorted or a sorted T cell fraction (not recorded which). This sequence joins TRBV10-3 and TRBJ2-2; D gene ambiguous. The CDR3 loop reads CATKTTTATGELFF. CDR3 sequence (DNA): TGTGCCACGAAGACCACAACAGCCACCGGGGAGCTGTTTTTT.